This section outlines one TCR beta chain sequence together with its context. These data belong to a study of blood T cell repertoires in COVID-19. Looking at the study overall: Samples came from the United States, Italy and Spain, spanning acute and convalescent COVID-19.

V lost 3 bases and J 7 bases, leaving 10 bases between the germline ends. This CDR3 comprises 13 residues. Produced via immunoSEQ multiplex PCR; TCRdb's table is partial and in-frame only. The table has 150,000 to 200,000 clones, more than 65% seen once. The rearrangement links TRBV12-3 or TRBV12-4 to TRBJ1-5; D is ambiguous. The sequencing sample was made of PBMCs or T cells enriched from blood (not recorded which). This TCR came from a man aged 35-49 years who had recovered from COVID-19. This chain's CDR3 is CASSFVEGQPQHF. The CDR3 coding sequence is TGTGCCAGCAGTTTTGTGGAGGGCCAGCCCCAGCATTTT.